The present entry profiles one T cell receptor beta chain with its context. The sample comes from a study of CD8+ T cells in alopecia areata. Sequencing templates came from extracted RNA that was reverse transcribed into cDNA. Generated by immunoSEQ multiplex PCR, the TCRdb table keeps only in-frame clones and is missing some. The sample consists of over 200,000 clones, around 62% of them appearing once. The CDR3 contains 16 residues. From germline, CDR1 is LNHDA and CDR2 SQIVND (reference sequence). Trimming shortened V by 8 bases and J by 4 bases, and 23 bases separated the two germline ends. The sequencing here drew on CD4+ T cells sorted from blood, taken at week 0. The chain combines TRBV19 with TRBJ1-2; D gene unclear. The TCR sequence derives from a human donor with alopecia areata. The CDR3 region is CASADRGGRISYGYTF. As DNA, the CDR3 is TGTGCCAGTGCCGACCGCGGAGGGAGAATATCCTATGGCTACACCTTC.